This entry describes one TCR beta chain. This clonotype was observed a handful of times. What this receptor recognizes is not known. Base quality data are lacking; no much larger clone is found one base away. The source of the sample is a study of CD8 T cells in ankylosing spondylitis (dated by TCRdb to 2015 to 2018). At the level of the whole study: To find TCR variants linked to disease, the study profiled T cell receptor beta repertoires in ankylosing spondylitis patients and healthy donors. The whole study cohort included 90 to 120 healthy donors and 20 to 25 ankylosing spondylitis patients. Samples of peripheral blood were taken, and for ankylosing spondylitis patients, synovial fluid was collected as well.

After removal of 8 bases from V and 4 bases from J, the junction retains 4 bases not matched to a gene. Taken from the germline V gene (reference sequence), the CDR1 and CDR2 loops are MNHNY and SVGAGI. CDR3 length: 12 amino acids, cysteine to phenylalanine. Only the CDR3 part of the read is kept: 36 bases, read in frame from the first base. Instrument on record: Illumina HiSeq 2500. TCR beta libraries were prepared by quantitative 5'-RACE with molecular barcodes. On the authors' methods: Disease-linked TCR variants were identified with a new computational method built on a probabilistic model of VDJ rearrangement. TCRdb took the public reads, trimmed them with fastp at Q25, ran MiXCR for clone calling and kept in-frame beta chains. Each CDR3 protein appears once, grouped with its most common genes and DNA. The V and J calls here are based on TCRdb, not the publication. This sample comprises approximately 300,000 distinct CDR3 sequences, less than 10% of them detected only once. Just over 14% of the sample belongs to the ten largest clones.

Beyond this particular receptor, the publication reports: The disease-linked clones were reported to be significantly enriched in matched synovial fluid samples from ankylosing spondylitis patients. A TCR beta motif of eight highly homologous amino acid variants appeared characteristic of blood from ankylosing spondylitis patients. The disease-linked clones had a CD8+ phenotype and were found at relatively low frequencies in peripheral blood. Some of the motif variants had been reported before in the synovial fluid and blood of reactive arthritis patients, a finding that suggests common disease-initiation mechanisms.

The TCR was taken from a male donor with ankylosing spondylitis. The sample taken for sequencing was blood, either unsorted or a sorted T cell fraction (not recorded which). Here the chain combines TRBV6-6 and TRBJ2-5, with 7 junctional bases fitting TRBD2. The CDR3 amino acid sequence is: CASDGGGETQYF. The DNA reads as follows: TGTGCCAGCGATGGGGGGGGAGAGACCCAGTACTTC.